A single sample gave rise to the 30 T cell receptor beta chains below, sequenced in a study of T cell responses to AZD1222 COVID-19 vaccine. Assay used: immunoSEQ multiplex PCR; TCRdb lists only in-frame clones, some missing. The sample yields roughly 120,000 clones, about 89% seen once. This material consisted of peripheral blood, taken 28 days after the second AZD1222 dose. These receptors were taken from an adult who received the AZD1222 COVID-19 vaccine.

The rearrangement uses TRBV28 and TRBJ2-7, with TRBD2 matching over 12 bases. CDR1 and CDR2 from the germline V gene are MDHEN and SYDVKM. This CDR3 has 15 residues. Trimming cost V 3 bases and J 0 bases; bases outside gene matches: 0. In nucleotides, the CDR3 is TGTGCCAGCAGTTTGACTAGCGGGAGCTCCTACGAGCAGTACTTC. The encoded protein is CASSLTSGSSYEQYF.

This clone was found a few times. The chain has TRBV28 and TRBJ2-7, with D uncertain. Trimming took 6 bases from V and 0 from J, leaving 9 bases between them. CDR1 is MDHEN, CDR2 SYDVKM, per germline. The CDR3 runs to 13 residues. CDR3: CASSIFGSYEQYF. The CDR3 region has the DNA TGTGCCAGCAGCATATTCGGCTCCTACGAGCAGTACTTC.

This chain uses TRBV29-1 with TRBJ1-2; TRBD1 might be the D (6 bases). V gave up 6 bases and J gave up 4 bases, with 18 bases separating them. The CDR3 extends over 14 amino acids. The V gene's germline CDR1 is SQVTM and CDR2 ANQGSEA. The CDR3 protein is CSVPIGTGPYGYTF. The CDR3 nucleotides read TGCAGCGTCCCCATTGGAACAGGGCCCTATGGCTACACCTTC. The whole variable domain, filled in from reference TRBV29-1 and TRBJ1-2, reads SAVISQKPSRDICQRGTSLTIQCQVDSQVTMMFWYRQQPGQSLTLIATANQGSEATYESGFVIDKFPISRPNLTFSTLTVSNMSPEDSSIYLCSVPIGTGPYGYTFGSGTRLTVV.

This chain connects TRBV30 to TRBJ2-7; a possible D gene is TRBD1 (6 bases). CDR1 and CDR2 from the germline V gene are GTSNPN and SVGIG (reference sequence). V shed 2 bases and J shed 7 bases, with 12 bases lying between them. The CDR3 is 12 amino acids. The CDR3, as DNA: TGTGCCTGGAGTCGGACAGCATCAGAGCAGTACTTC. This codes for CAWSRTASEQYF.

The CDR3 here is CASSVLGLAENNEQFF. The CDR3 DNA reads as TGTGCCAGCAGCGTACTGGGACTAGCGGAAAACAATGAGCAGTTCTTC. The V call is TRBV9, the J call TRBJ2-1, with TRBD2 matching over 11 bases. V shed 1 base, J shed 5 bases, and the junction held 5 bases outside the gene matches. Germline V gene data show CDR1 as SGDLS and CDR2 as YYNGEE. This CDR3 is 16 amino acids long.

V usage is TRBV6-5 and J usage is TRBJ1-2; the D is unclear. V was cut by 11 bases and J by 0 bases, with 13 bases left in between. CDR3 size: 13 residues. Germline CDR1 and CDR2: MNHEY and SVGAGI. In DNA, the CDR3 is TGTGCCGGCCAAAGCGATGCTAACTATGGCTACACCTTC. Residues: CAGQSDANYGYTF.

The rearrangement joins TRBV29-1 to TRBJ2-7; TRBD2 aligns across 8 bases. The germline V gene has CDR1 SQVTM and CDR2 ANQGSEA. The CDR3 extends over 16 amino acids. Germline trimming cut 0 bases from V and 0 bases from J; bases unmatched to any gene: 7. In DNA form, the CDR3 reads TGCAGCGTTGAAGAGATGGGACTAGGCAGCTCCTACGAGCAGTACTTC. This encodes CSVEEMGLGSSYEQYF.

The chain carries TRBV6-6 and TRBJ2-1; D possibly corresponds to TRBD2 (6 bases). Looked up from germline, CDR1 is MNHNY and CDR2 is SVGAGI (reference sequence). This CDR3 spans 14 amino acids. Deletions cut 6 bases from V and 9 bases from J, with 18 bases between. CDR3 region: CASRGGANGGEQFF. The CDR3 nucleotides read TGTGCCAGCAGGGGGGGAGCCAATGGGGGTGAGCAGTTCTTC.

The CDR3 reads CASSLLGTGANVLTF. CDR3 sequence (DNA): TGTGCCAGCAGTTTATTGGGGACAGGGGCCAACGTCCTGACTTTC. V and J are TRBV27 and TRBJ2-6; maybe TRBD1 (6 bases). CDR1 and CDR2 from the germline V gene are MNHEY and SMNVEV (reference sequence). V was cut by 1 base and J by 4 bases, with 8 bases left in between. The CDR3 runs to 15 residues.

The genes are TRBV11-3 and TRBJ2-3, with 9 bases aligning to TRBD1. Unmatched junction bases numbered 7, after V lost 1 base and J lost 2 bases. This CDR3 is 17 amino acids long. Germline V CDR1 and CDR2: SGHNT, YENEEA. For the CDR3, the DNA is TGTGCCAGCAGCTTAGTCCGGGGACAGGGATACACAGATACGCAGTATTTT. It translates to CASSLVRGQGYTDTQYF. Looking up the rest from reference TRBV11-3 and TRBJ2-3 gives the full variable domain: EAGVVQSPRYKIIEKKQPVAFWCNPISGHNTLYWYLQNLGQGPELLIRYENEEAVDDSQLPKDRFSAERLKGVDSTLKIQPAELGDSAVYLCASSLVRGQGYTDTQYFGPGTRLTVL.

The chain uses TRBV14 and TRBJ2-7; D might be TRBD2 (6 bases). Germline lookup yields CDR1 SGHDN and CDR2 FVKESK. CDR3 length equals 14 residues. Trimming took off 1 base at V and 4 bases at J, with 11 bases between the two ends. CDR3 amino acids: CASSQGRGGYEQYF. CDR3 DNA sequence: TGTGCCAGCAGCCAAGGGAGGGGCGGGTACGAGCAGTACTTC.

This sequence joins TRBV5-1 and TRBJ1-4; D gene uncertain. The CDR3 covers 14 residues. CDR1 and CDR2 from the germline V gene are SGHRS and YFSETQ. The V and J ends lost 2 bases and 8 bases respectively, with 13 bases between them. CDR3 sequence reads: CASSLGGSGEKLFF. The CDR3 DNA reads as TGCGCCAGCAGCTTAGGAGGATCTGGAGAAAAACTGTTTTTT.

The chain's CDR3 is CASSLGDREGNTIYF. CDR3 nucleotide sequence: TGTGCCAGCAGCTTAGGGGACAGGGAAGGAAACACCATATATTTT. The chain is built from TRBV11-2 and TRBJ1-3; 9 bases agree with TRBD1. Germline lookup yields CDR1 SGHAT and CDR2 FQNNGV. This CDR3 is 15 amino acids long. V was pared by 1 base and J by 4 bases, with 2 bases of the junction left unmatched.

The J gene is TRBJ2-5, the V gene TRBV5-1; TRBD2 matches at 7 bases. The V and J ends lost 0 bases and 5 bases, in that order; junction bases with no gene match: 7. Germline V gene data show CDR1 as SGHRS and CDR2 as YFSETQ. The CDR3 length is 15 residues. CDR3 in DNA: TGCGCCAGCAGCTTGGGTCGGGGGGTCATGGAGACCCAGTACTTC. Residues: CASSLGRGVMETQYF.

This clone turned up a few times. The chain recombines TRBV2 with TRBJ2-2, with TRBD2 matching over 9 bases. Per germline, CDR1 SNHLY and CDR2 FYNNEI. V was clipped by 8 bases and J by 2 bases; unmatched bases: 3. This CDR3 contains 14 residues. The CDR3 sequence: CASSSGANTGELFF. CDR3 coding DNA: TGTGCCAGCTCTAGCGGGGCAAACACCGGGGAGCTGTTTTTT.

The rearrangement links TRBV6-2 or TRBV6-3 to TRBJ1-4; maybe TRBD1 (5 bases). Trimming left V 2 bases short and J 5 bases short, with 12 bases between. CDR1 and CDR2 (germline): MNHEY, SVGEGT. CDR3 length: 15 residues. The CDR3 nucleotides read TGTGCCAGCAGTTACGGTGTGGGACCCAATGAAAAACTGTTTTTT. As protein: CASSYGVGPNEKLFF.

The J gene is TRBJ1-1, the V gene TRBV5-4; D may be TRBD1 (5 bases). Trimming shortened V by 5 bases and J by 5 bases, and 10 bases separated the two germline ends. In germline, CDR1 is SGHNT, CDR2 YYREEE (reference sequence). There are 12 residues in the CDR3. CDR3 region: CASRGEGTEAFF. The CDR3 bases are TGTGCCAGCAGGGGAGAGGGGACTGAAGCTTTCTTT.

This clone is a singleton in its sample. V gene TRBV7-3 combines with J gene TRBJ2-7; the D call may be TRBD1 or TRBD2 (5 bases each). This CDR3 is 14 amino acids long. Germline V lookup: CDR1 SGHTA, CDR2 FQGTGA. Trimming stripped 5 bases from V and 1 base from J, with 12 bases between. CDR3: CASSPRDGSYEQYF. The CDR3 DNA reads TGTGCCAGCAGCCCAAGGGACGGATCCTACGAGCAGTACTTC.

This rearrangement joins TRBV11-3 to TRBJ2-3, with 10 bases lining up with TRBD2. This CDR3 is 17 amino acids long. The germline CDR1 and CDR2 sequences are SGHNT and YENEEA. V was clipped by 0 bases and J by 0 bases; unmatched bases: 3. The CDR3, as DNA: TGTGCCAGCAGCTTAGATTTGACTAGCGGGAGCACAGATACGCAGTATTTT. It yields the protein CASSLDLTSGSTDTQYF.

This rearrangement joins TRBV18 to TRBJ1-5; D possibly corresponds to TRBD1 (5 bases). The CDR3 is made up of 14 amino acids. V gave up 0 bases and J gave up 7 bases, with 10 bases separating them. The germline V gene encodes CDR1 KGHSH and CDR2 LQKENI. The CDR3 sequence is CASSPPSPGQPQHF. For the CDR3, the DNA is TGTGCCAGCTCACCACCGTCCCCAGGGCAGCCCCAGCATTTT.

This clone occurred once. The chain employs TRBV12-5 and TRBJ1-1; 8 bases line up with TRBD1. This CDR3 is 15 amino acids long. The ends lost 5 bases at V and 4 bases at J; junction bases unmatched: 9. The germline CDR1 and CDR2 sequences are LGHNT and FRNRAP. The CDR3 sequence is CASGPRAGGFTEAFF. CDR3 coding DNA: TGTGCTAGTGGTCCCCGCGCAGGGGGCTTCACTGAAGCTTTCTTT.

This chain uses TRBV6-5 with TRBJ2-7; D is undetermined. V lost 5 bases to trimming and J lost 2 bases, with 13 bases between them. The germline V gene has CDR1 MNHEY and CDR2 SVGAGI. This CDR3 has 14 amino acids. CDR3 nucleotide sequence: TGTGCCAGCAGTACTCTGACTGGGGCCTACGAGCAGTACTTC. Encoded protein: CASSTLTGAYEQYF.

This chain connects TRBV6-5 to TRBJ1-2; D unresolved. This CDR3 spans 15 amino acids. V lost 7 bases, J lost 4 bases, and 19 bases lay in between. Germline-derived CDR1 and CDR2 are MNHEY and SVGAGI. The CDR3 coding sequence is TGTGCCAGCAAGGTTCTAGGCAGATCCACCTATGGCTACACCTTC. Translated, it gives CASKVLGRSTYGYTF.

CDR3 protein: CASSLEGTRLYNEQFF. In nucleotides, the CDR3 is TGCGCCAGCAGCTTGGAGGGGACTAGGCTTTACAATGAGCAGTTCTTC. The chain is built from TRBV5-1 and TRBJ2-1; 8 bases map to TRBD2. Germline values: CDR1 SGHRS, CDR2 YFSETQ. The V segment lost 0 bases and the J segment 4 bases; nucleotides outside the gene matches: 6. This CDR3 comprises 16 residues.

This clone was detected once. The V call is TRBV7-3, the J call TRBJ1-2; 7 bases align to TRBD1. Germline CDR1 reads SGHTA; CDR2 reads FQGTGA. There are 15 residues in the CDR3. Germline trimming cut 5 bases from V and 6 bases from J; bases unmatched to any gene: 12. CDR3 nucleotides: TGTGCCAGCAGCCCCCAACCCGGACAGGCCAATGGCTACACCTTC. Protein sequence: CASSPQPGQANGYTF.

This chain links TRBV7-9 with TRBJ2-5; 8 nucleotides align to TRBD2. With 5 bases clipped from V and 3 bases from J, the junction kept 11 bases outside the gene matches. The germline gives CDR1 SEHNR, CDR2 FQNEAQ (reference sequence). This CDR3 is built from 16 residues. The CDR3 region is CASSPNGVAGKETQYF. CDR3 nucleotides: TGTGCCAGCAGCCCGAACGGGGTAGCGGGAAAAGAGACCCAGTACTTC.

The rearrangement links TRBV9 to TRBJ1-2, with D possibly being TRBD1 (5 bases). The V and J ends lost 7 bases and 4 bases respectively, with 11 bases between them. Germline CDR1 reads SGDLS; CDR2 reads YYNGEE. This CDR3 is built from 12 residues. The CDR3 DNA follows: TGTGCCAGCGGGGGGTCGGGCTATGGCTACACCTTC. Translated: CASGGSGYGYTF.

This chain joins TRBV6-5 and TRBJ2-7; D is unclear. Germline V CDR1 and CDR2: MNHEY, SVGAGI. V gave up 2 bases and J gave up 0 bases, with 2 bases separating them. This CDR3 is built from 12 residues. In DNA form, the CDR3 reads TGTGCCAGCAGTTACAACTCCTACGAGCAGTACTTC. It specifies CASSYNSYEQYF.

This clone showed up just a few times. The J gene is TRBJ2-3, the V gene TRBV24-1; D remains unclear. Trimming left V 4 bases short and J 11 bases short, with 0 bases between. Germline CDR1 KGHDR, CDR2 SFDVKD. The CDR3 runs to 8 residues. The CDR3 sequence is CATSEQYF. The CDR3 DNA reads TGTGCCACCAGTGAGCAGTATTTT.

The chain couples TRBV6-5 to TRBJ1-2; a possible D gene is TRBD1 (6 bases). The CDR3 sequence is 15 residues long. V was shortened by 5 bases and J by 2 bases, with 15 bases between the two germline ends. Germline lookup yields CDR1 MNHEY and CDR2 SVGAGI. CDR3 residues: CASSTWDTRNYGYTF. CDR3 bases: TGTGCCAGCAGTACATGGGACACTCGAAACTATGGCTACACCTTC.